This T cell receptor (beta chain) was profiled in a study of human T cells and chemical hapten exposure. Study conclusions and caveats: A positive correlation with patch test score was shown by PT1 expanded TCR counts.

The time point was: patch test 2, 6 weeks after DPC sensitization. Treatment given: therapeutic diphenylcyclopropenone sensitization with weekly scalp DPC. Concerning this clonotype itself: Its specificity is not known.

The germline CDR1 and CDR2 sequences are SNHLY and FYNNEI. CDR3 length: 11 residues. Trimming took 1 base from V and 4 from J, leaving 2 bases between them. TCRdb re-derived calls from the RACE reads in MiXCR, one entry per CDR3 protein. Among under 85,000 distinct CDR3 sequences listed, around 10% were seen once. This TCR was sampled from a woman between 45 and 60 years old with alopecia areata. Some clones in this sample may be carry-over from other donors' samples. Material: whole blood, obtained in connection with sensitization to the hapten diphenylcyclopropenone (DPC). The chain links TRBV2 to TRBJ2-7; D not certain. The CDR3 reads CASSEVYEQYF. The CDR3 nucleotides read TGTGCCAGCAGTGAAGTTTACGAGCAGTACTTC.